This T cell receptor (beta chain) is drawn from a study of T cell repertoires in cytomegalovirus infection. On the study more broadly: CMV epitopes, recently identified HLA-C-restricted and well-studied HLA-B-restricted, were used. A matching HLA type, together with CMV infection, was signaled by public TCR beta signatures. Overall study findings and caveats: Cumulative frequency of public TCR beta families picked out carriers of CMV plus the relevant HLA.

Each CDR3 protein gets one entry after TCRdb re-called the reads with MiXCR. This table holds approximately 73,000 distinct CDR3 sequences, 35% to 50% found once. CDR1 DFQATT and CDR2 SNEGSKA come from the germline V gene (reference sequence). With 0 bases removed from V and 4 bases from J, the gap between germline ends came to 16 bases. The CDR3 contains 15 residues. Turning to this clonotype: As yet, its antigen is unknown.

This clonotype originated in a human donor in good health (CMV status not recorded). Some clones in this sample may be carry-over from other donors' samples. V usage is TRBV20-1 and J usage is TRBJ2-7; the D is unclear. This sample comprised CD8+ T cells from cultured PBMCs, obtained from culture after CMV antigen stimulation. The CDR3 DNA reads TGCAGTGCTAGAGATCCTAAGGGTTTCTCGTACGAGCAGTACTTC. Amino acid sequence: CSARDPKGFSYEQYF.